This paragraph covers one T cell receptor beta chain sequence. Which antigen it targets is not known. The record has no base qualities; no much larger clone is one base away. The sample comes from a study of blood T cell repertoires in COVID-19 (dated by TCRdb to about 2020). At the level of the whole study: The collaborator samples originated in the United States, Italy and Spain and spanned the acute and convalescent phases of COVID-19. The prospective study material was composed of cDNA or gDNA derived from T cells, B-cell-depleted T cells, or PBMCs. The dataset comprised deeply sampled blood TCRbeta repertoires from subjects exposed to, actively infected with, or recovered from COVID-19. A freely available public database, intended as a resource for researchers studying the immune response to SARS-CoV-2, is where the repertoires were released. Samples were obtained from the ongoing ImmuneRACE study (first 160 participants) and from 1,000 to 1,500 subjects provided by 6 global collaborators. Nearly every sample came with metadata listing a de-identified subject ID, COVID-19 status, age in years and sex. Where available, HLA class I and class II types were obtained from metadata supplied by the sample provider rather than from assay-based typing. Here is what the overall study found, with its caveats: Clinical and demographic metadata were provided uncurated, with the amount varying by source and participant.

In the prospective study, participants were roughly 18 to 100 years old, resided in approximately 25 geographic areas of the United States, and were enrolled through a virtual design. In the prospective study, participants were assigned to cohorts based on the clinical history participants reported in a screening survey and a study questionnaire. Recovered participants in ImmuneRACE Cohort 3 were defined as having two consecutive negative NP/OP PCR tests, clearance from a healthcare professional, or resolution of symptoms. In the prospective study, mobile phlebotomists collected whole blood, serum and a nasopharyngeal or oropharyngeal swab from each participant. Over a roughly 2-month period, participants in the prospective study had the option of providing additional blood draws and questionnaires. Prospective study blood samples were shipped either frozen or at room temperature before DNA extraction.

TCRbeta CDR3 regions were amplified from genomic DNA using the immunoSEQ Assay, a bias-controlled multiplex PCR. In the source study's methods: The number of nucleated cells in each sample was estimated by amplification of reference gene primers within the assay. To quantify the absolute abundance of each unique TCRbeta CDR3 rearrangement, sequence reads were collapsed and filtered. For each sample, productive Simpson clonality was calculated as the square root of Simpson's diversity index over productive rearrangements. The table was pulled from immuneACCESS by TCRdb, which kept in-frame rearrangements only. Such tables lose some clones; where checked, under half of the loss comes from unresolved V genes, and the rest has no known cause. Clone size and V and J calls were adopted from that table, with D and trimming inferred from the DNA. The sample yields hundreds of thousands of clones; about 88% were counted once. The ten largest clones add up to roughly 1% of the sample.

There are 15 amino acids in the CDR3, from cysteine to phenylalanine inclusive. Only the CDR3 DNA stays, 45 bases, in frame from base 1. CDR1 and CDR2 are drawn from the germline V gene: SGHDN, FVKESK. Between the V and J ends, shortened by 5 bases and 2 bases respectively, the junction contains 14 bases. The chain is encoded by TRBV14 joined to TRBJ2-3; 5 matching bases give a weak D call of TRBD2. The sequenced sample was PBMCs or T cells enriched from blood (not recorded which). The TCR originated in a woman aged 25 to 39 who had recovered from COVID-19. The CDR3 reads as follows: CASSTGDFATDTQYF. At the DNA level, the sequence is TGTGCCAGCAGCACCGGGGATTTTGCCACAGATACGCAGTATTTT.